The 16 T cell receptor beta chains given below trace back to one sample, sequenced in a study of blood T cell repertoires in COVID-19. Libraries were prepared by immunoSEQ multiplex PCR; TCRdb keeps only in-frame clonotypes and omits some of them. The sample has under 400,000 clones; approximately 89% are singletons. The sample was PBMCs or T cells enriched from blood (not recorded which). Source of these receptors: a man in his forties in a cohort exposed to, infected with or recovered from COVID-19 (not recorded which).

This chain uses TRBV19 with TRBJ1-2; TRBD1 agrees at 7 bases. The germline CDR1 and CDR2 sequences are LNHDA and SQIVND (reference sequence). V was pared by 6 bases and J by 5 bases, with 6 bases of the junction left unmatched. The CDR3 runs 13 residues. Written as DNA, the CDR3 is TGTGCCAGTAGGCCCCCGGGACAGTATGGCTACACCTTC. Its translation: CASRPPGQYGYTF.

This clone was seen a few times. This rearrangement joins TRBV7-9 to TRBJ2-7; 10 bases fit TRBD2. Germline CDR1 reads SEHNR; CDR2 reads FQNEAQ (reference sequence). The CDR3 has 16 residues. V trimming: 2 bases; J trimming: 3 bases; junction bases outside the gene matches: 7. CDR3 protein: CASSLRASGSFYEQYF. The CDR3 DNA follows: TGTGCCAGCAGCTTACGGGCTAGCGGGAGCTTCTACGAGCAGTACTTC. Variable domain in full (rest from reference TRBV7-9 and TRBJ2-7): DTGVSQNPRHKITKRGQNVTFRCDPISEHNRLYWYRQTLGQGPEFLTYFQNEAQLEKSRLLSDRFSAERPKGSFSTLEIQRTEQGDSAMYLCASSLRASGSFYEQYFGPGTRLTVT.

This CDR3 reads CASSPSRDRGNTEAFF. The CDR3 region has the DNA TGTGCCAGCAGCCCGTCCCGGGACAGGGGGAACACTGAAGCTTTCTTT. This chain links TRBV11-2 with TRBJ1-1; 10 bases are shared with TRBD1. Looked up from germline, CDR1 is SGHAT and CDR2 is FQNNGV. The J segment lost 1 base and the V segment lost 5 bases, leaving 7 bases of the junction unmatched. The CDR3 spans 16 residues.

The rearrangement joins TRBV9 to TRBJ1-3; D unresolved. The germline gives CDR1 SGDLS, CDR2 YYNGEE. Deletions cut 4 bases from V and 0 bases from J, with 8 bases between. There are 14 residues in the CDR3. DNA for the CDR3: TGTGCCAGCAGCAAGGGAGGCTCTGGAAACACCATATATTTT. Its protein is CASSKGGSGNTIYF.

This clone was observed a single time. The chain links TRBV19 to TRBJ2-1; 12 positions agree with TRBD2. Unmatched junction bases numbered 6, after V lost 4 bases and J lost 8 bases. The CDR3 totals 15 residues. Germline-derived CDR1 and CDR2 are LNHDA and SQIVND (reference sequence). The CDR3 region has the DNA TGTGCCAGTAGTAATAGACTAGCGGGAGTGGATGAGCAGTTCTTC. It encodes CASSNRLAGVDEQFF.

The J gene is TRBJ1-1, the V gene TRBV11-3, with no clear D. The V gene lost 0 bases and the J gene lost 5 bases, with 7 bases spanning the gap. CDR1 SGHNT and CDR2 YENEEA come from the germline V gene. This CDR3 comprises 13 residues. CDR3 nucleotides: TGTGCCAGCAGCTTAGATCCCGGGACTGAAGCTTTCTTT. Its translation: CASSLDPGTEAFF.

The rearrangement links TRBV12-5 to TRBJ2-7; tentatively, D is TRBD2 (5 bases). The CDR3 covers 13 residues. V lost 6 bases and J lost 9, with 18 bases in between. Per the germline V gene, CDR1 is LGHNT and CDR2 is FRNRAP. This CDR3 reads CASGLGRLAGQYF. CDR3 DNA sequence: TGTGCTAGTGGACTAGGAAGGCTTGCGGGGCAGTACTTC. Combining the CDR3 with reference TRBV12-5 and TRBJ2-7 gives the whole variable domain DARVTQTPRHKVTEMGQEVTMRCQPILGHNTVFWYRQTMMQGLELLAYFRNRAPLDDSGMPKDRFSAEMPDATLATLKIQPSEPRDSAVYFCASGLGRLAGQYFGPGTRLTVT.

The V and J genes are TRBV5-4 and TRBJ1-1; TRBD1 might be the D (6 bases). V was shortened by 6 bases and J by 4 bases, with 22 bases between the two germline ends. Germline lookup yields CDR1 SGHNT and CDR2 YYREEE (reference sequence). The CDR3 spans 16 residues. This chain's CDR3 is CASTAGGRVDRTEAFF. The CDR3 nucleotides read TGTGCCAGCACCGCGGGGGGCAGGGTTGATCGCACTGAAGCTTTCTTT.

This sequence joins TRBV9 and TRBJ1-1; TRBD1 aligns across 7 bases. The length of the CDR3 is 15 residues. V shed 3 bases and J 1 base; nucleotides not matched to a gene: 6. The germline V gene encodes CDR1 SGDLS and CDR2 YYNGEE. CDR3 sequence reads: CASSAGTVQNTEAFF. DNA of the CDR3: TGTGCCAGCAGCGCCGGGACAGTCCAGAACACTGAAGCTTTCTTT.

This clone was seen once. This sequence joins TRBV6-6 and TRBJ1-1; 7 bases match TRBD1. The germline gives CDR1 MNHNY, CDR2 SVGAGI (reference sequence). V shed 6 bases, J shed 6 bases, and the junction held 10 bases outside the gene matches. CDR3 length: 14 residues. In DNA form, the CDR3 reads TGTGCCAGCAGGGGTAACAGGGGAACGGCTGAAGCTTTCTTT. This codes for CASRGNRGTAEAFF.

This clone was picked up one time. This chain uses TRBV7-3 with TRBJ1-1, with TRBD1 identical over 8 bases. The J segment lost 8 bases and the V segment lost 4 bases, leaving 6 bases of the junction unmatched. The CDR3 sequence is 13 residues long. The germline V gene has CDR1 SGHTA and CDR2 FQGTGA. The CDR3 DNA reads TGTGCCAGCAGCTCCTACAGGGGGGAGGAAGCTTTCTTT. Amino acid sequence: CASSSYRGEEAFF.

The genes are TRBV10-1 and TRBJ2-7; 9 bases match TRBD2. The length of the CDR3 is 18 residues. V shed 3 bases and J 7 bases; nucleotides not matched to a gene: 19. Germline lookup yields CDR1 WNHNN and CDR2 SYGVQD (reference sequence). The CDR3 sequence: CASSDNVAGGPVVGEQYF. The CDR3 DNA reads TGCGCCAGCAGTGATAACGTTGCGGGAGGGCCTGTGGTGGGTGAGCAGTACTTC.

The CDR3 coding sequence is TGTGCCAGCAGCGTATCGGGACAGGGTCGCGACGAGCAGTACTTC. The encoded protein is CASSVSGQGRDEQYF. The chain joins TRBV11-3 to TRBJ2-7; TRBD1 agrees at 9 bases. Germline CDR1 and CDR2: SGHNT and YENEEA. This CDR3 contains 15 residues. The V and J ends lost 5 bases and 5 bases, in that order; junction bases with no gene match: 10.

The CDR3 region is CASTSGTGSRGVELFF. CDR3 in DNA: TGTGCCAGCACCTCCGGGACAGGGAGCCGTGGGGTGGAGCTGTTTTTT. The J gene is TRBJ2-2, the V gene TRBV2; TRBD1 matches 9 bases. V lost 7 bases to trimming and J lost 10 bases; unmatched junction nucleotides: 16. CDR3 length: 16 residues. Germline CDR1 and CDR2: SNHLY and FYNNEI.

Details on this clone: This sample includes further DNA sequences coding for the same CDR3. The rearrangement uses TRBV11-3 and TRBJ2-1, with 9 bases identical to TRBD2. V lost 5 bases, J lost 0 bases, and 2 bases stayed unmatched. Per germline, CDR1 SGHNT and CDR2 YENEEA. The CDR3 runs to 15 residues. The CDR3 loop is CASSVSGSSYNEQFF. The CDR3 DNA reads TGTGCCAGCAGCGTTAGCGGGAGCTCCTACAATGAGCAGTTCTTC.

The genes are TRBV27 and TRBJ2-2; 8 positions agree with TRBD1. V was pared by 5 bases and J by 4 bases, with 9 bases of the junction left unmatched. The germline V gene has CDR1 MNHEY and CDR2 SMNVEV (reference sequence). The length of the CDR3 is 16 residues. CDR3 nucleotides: TGTGCCAGCAGTCCCAGTCCCAGGGGGCGCACCGGGGAGCTGTTTTTT. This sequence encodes CASSPSPRGRTGELFF.